Here is one T cell receptor beta chain with its context. A read error may account for a junction end that differs from germline. Unique molecular identifiers tagged the TCRbeta library. A single record per CDR3 protein comes from TCRdb applying MiXCR to the PCR reads. The table includes about 58,000 distinct CDR3 sequences, 44% detected once. CDR3 length: 13 amino acids. Germline V CDR1 and CDR2: MNHEY, SVGEGT. This record belongs to a study of T-cell reconstitution after alpha-beta-depleted transplantation in children. This chain joins TRBV6-2 or TRBV6-3 and TRBJ2-7, with D possibly matching TRBD2 (5 bases). This specimen consisted of PBMCs, mostly from graft donor cells, obtained 360 days after TCRalphabeta/CD19-depleted stem cell transplant. The sequence came from a male patient between 10 and 17 years old who had a stem cell transplant for acute lymphoblastic leukemia, so the T cells may come from the graft donor. The CDR3 loop reads CASSYGLNYGQYF. The CDR3 bases are TGTGCCAGCAGTTATGGACTGAACTACGGGCAGTACTTC.